The following is a T cell receptor (beta chain) sequence with its context. This clone was recorded only once. Its antigen is not yet known. Base qualities are not recorded, but no much larger clone differs from it by a single base. This entry comes from a study of blood T cell repertoires in COVID-19 (TCRdb year 2020). Concerning the study at large: The collaborator samples originated in the United States, Italy and Spain and spanned the acute and convalescent phases of COVID-19. The prospective study material was composed of cDNA or gDNA derived from T cells, B-cell-depleted T cells, or PBMCs. Subjects who had been exposed to COVID-19, were actively infected with it, or had recovered from it provided the deeply sampled blood TCRbeta repertoires that made up the dataset. The repertoires were released in a freely available public database intended as a resource for research on the immune response to SARS-CoV-2. Samples came from the ongoing ImmuneRACE study (first 160 participants) plus 1,254 subjects from 6 global collaborators. A de-identified subject ID, COVID-19 status, age in years and sex were almost always included in the sample metadata. Where HLA class I and class II types were available, the types were taken from metadata supplied by the sample provider, not from assay-based typing. The study at large found these results: How much clinical and demographic metadata was included differed by source and by participant, and the metadata was provided uncurated.

Each collaborating institution followed its own protocols to collect whole blood in K2EDTA tubes. Collaborator samples were shipped for TCRbeta analysis as frozen whole blood, isolated PBMCs, or DNA extracted from either sample type. TCRbeta CDR3 regions were amplified from genomic DNA using the immunoSEQ Assay, a bias-controlled multiplex PCR. On the study's bioinformatics: Nucleated cell counts per sample were estimated from amplification of reference gene primers within the assay. Sequence reads were collapsed and filtered to measure the absolute abundance of every unique TCRbeta CDR3 rearrangement. For each sample, productive Simpson clonality was calculated by taking the square root of Simpson's diversity index across productive rearrangements. What TCRdb holds here is the immuneACCESS table cut down to in-frame rearrangements. Part of the clones is not present; checked against another copy, under half of the missing clones reflect an unresolved V gene, and the others are unexplained. From that table come the V and J calls and clone size; the DNA was used to work out D and trimming. For this sample there are about 260,000 clones; 80% to 90% appear just once. The ten top clones hold 2% to 2.5% of the sample.

The TCR sequence derives from a woman between 50 and 59 years old with acute or convalescent COVID-19. The specimen sequenced was peripheral blood.

The nucleotide sequence is given as TGTGCCAGCAGTATTCAGGGGTTGGCGAACACTGAAGCTTTCTTT. Translated, this gives CASSIQGLANTEAFF. The V and J segments used are TRBV25-1 and TRBJ1-1; the D region possibly corresponds to TRBD1 (6 bases align). Including the terminal cysteine and phenylalanine, the CDR3 comprises 15 residues. Only the CDR3 part of the read is kept: 45 bases, read in frame from the first base. V drops 5 bases and J drops 1 base, leaving 14 bases in between. Per the germline V gene, MGHDK is the CDR1 and SYGVNS is the CDR2.